This TCR beta chain derives from a study of T cell changes during pregnancy in multiple sclerosis. This CDR3 region has 13 residues. Deletions cut 6 bases from V and 0 bases from J, with 9 bases between. The germline gives CDR1 LNHDA, CDR2 SQIVND (reference sequence). The repertoire was sequenced with immunoSEQ multiplex PCR; TCRdb's copy has only in-frame clones and lacks some. The table has around 22,000 clones, approximately 90% seen once. The chain uses TRBV19 and TRBJ2-7; possible D gene TRBD1, 5 bases. The material was CD4+ T cells from peripheral blood mononuclear cells, obtained after pregnancy. This receptor was identified in a female donor in good health, enrolled as a control in a pregnancy study. CDR3 nucleotide sequence: TGTGCCAGTAGCCAGGGTGACTCCTACGAGCAGTACTTC. This gives the protein CASSQGDSYEQYF.